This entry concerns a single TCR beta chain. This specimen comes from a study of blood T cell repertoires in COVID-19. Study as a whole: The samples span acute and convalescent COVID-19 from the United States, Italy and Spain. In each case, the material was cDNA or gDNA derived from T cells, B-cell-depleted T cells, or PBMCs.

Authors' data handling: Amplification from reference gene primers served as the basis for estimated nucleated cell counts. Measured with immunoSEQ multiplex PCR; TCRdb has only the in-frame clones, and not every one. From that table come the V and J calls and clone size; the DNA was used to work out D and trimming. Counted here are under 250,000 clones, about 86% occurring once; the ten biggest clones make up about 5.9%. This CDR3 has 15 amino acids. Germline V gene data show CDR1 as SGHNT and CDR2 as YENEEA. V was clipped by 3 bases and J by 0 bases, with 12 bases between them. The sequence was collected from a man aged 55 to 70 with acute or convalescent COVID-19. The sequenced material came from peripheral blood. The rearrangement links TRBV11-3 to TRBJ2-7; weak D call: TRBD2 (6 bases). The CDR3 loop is CASSLGLPPSYEQYF. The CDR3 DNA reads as TGTGCCAGCAGCTTGGGACTTCCCCCCTCCTACGAGCAGTACTTC.